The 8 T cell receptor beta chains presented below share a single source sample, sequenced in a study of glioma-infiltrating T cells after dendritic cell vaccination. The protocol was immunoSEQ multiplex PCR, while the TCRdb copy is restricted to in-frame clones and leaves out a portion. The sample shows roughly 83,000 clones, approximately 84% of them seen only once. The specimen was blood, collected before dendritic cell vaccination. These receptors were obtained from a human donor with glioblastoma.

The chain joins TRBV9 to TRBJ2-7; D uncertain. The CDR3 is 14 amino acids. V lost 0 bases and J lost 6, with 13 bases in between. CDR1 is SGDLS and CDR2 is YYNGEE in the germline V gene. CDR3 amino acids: CASSVESQNVEQYF. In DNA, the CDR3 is TGTGCCAGCAGCGTAGAGTCACAGAATGTCGAGCAGTACTTC.

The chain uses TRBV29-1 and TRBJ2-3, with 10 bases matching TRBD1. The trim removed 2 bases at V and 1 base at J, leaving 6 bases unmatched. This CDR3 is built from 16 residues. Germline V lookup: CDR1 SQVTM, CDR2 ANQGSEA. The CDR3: CSVEWGGTGGTDTQYF. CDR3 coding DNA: TGCAGCGTTGAATGGGGAGGGACAGGGGGCACAGATACGCAGTATTTT.

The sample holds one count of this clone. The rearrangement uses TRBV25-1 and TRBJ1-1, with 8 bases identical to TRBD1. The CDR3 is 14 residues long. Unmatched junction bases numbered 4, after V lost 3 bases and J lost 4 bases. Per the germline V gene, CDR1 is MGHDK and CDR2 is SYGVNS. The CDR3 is CASSETGVGTEAFF. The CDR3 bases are TGTGCCAGCAGTGAGACAGGGGTAGGCACTGAAGCTTTCTTT.

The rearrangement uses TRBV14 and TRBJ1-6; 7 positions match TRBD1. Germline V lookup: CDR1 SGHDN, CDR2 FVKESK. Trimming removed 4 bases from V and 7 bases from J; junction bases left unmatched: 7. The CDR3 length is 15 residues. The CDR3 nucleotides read TGTGCCAGCAGCCGACAGGGCGAGGGCAATTCACCCCTCCACTTT. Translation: CASSRQGEGNSPLHF.

CDR3 region: CASSLGGNLISGNTIYF. Written as DNA, the CDR3 is TGTGCCAGCAGCTTGGGGGGCAACTTAATTTCTGGAAACACCATATATTTT. This chain uses TRBV5-6 with TRBJ1-3; possible D gene TRBD1, 5 bases. Germline V gene data show CDR1 as SGHDT and CDR2 as YYEEEE. V gave up 0 bases and J gave up 1 base, with 14 bases separating them. This CDR3 spans 17 amino acids.

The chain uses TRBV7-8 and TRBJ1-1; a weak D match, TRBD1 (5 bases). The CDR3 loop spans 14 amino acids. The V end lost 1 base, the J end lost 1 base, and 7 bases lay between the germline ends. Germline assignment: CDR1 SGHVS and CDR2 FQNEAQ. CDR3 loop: CASSLGRENTEAFF. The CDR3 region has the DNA TGTGCCAGCAGCTTAGGCAGGGAGAACACTGAAGCTTTCTTT.

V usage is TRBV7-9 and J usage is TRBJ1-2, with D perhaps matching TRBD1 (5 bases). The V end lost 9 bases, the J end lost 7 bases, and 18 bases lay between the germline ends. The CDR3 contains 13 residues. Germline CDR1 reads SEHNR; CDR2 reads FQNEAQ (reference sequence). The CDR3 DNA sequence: TGTGCCAGTTGGGAGGGACCCCGAAGTGGCTACACCTTC. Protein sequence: CASWEGPRSGYTF.

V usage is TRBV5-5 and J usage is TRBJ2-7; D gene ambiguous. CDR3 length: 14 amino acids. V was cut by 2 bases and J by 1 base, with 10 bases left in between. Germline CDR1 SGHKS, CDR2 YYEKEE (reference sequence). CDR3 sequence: CASSFQEASYEQYF. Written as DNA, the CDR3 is TGTGCCAGCAGCTTCCAGGAAGCTTCCTACGAGCAGTACTTC.